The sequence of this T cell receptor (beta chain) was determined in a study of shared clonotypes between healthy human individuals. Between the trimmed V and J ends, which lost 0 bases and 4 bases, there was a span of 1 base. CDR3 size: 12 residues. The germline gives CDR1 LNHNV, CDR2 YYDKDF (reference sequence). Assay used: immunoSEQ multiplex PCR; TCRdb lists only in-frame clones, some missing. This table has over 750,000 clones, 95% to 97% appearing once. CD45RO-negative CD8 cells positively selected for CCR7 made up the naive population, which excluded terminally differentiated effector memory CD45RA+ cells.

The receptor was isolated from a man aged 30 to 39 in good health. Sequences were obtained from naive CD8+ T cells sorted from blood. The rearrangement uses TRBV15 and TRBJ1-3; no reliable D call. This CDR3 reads CATSREGNTIYF. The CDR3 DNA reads TGTGCCACCAGCAGAGAAGGAAACACCATATATTTT.